Shown below are 12 T cell receptor beta chains from a single sample sequenced in a study of identical twins. TCRdb used MiXCR to reprocess the 5' RACE reads, holding one entry per CDR3 protein. The sample shows around 500,000 distinct CDR3 sequences, over 12% of them seen only once. This sample also appeared in a second study, on yellow fever vaccine responses in identical twins.

The sequencing sample was made of CD4+ T cells sorted from blood. These receptors were taken from a woman aged 18-30 years in good health.

The chain recombines TRBV5-1 with TRBJ2-7; D perhaps matches TRBD1 (6 bases). The V gene lost 1 base and the J gene lost 2 bases, with 13 bases spanning the gap. Germline CDR1 is SGHRS and CDR2 is YFSETQ. The CDR3 runs 15 residues. The CDR3: CASSLYRDPTYEQYF. For the CDR3, the DNA is TGCGCCAGCAGCTTGTACAGGGACCCCACCTACGAGCAGTACTTC.

This clonotype was picked up a small number of times. The genes are TRBV12-3 or TRBV12-4 and TRBJ1-1, with 8 bases fitting TRBD1. The V segment lost 6 bases and the J segment 1 base; nucleotides outside the gene matches: 7. The CDR3 is 15 residues long. The CDR3 DNA sequence: TGTGCCAGCAGCAGCCCCCAGGGGGCGAACACTGAAGCTTTCTTT. Amino acids: CASSSPQGANTEAFF.

This chain links TRBV29-1 with TRBJ1-2, with 9 positions matching TRBD1. The CDR3 is 14 amino acids. CDR1 SQVTM and CDR2 ANQGSEA come from the germline V gene. V was pared by 7 bases and J by 6 bases, with 12 bases of the junction left unmatched. The CDR3 spells CSGDRVVGVDGYTF. The CDR3 region has the DNA TGCAGCGGGGACAGGGTAGTGGGAGTCGATGGCTACACCTTC. Complete variable domain (other parts from reference TRBV29-1 and TRBJ1-2): SAVISQKPSRDICQRGTSLTIQCQVDSQVTMMFWYRQQPGQSLTLIATANQGSEATYESGFVIDKFPISRPNLTFSTLTVSNMSPEDSSIYLCSGDRVVGVDGYTFGSGTRLTVV.

This clonotype was counted a few times. This chain joins TRBV29-1 and TRBJ1-4; maybe TRBD1 (5 bases). The germline V gene encodes CDR1 SQVTM and CDR2 ANQGSEA. V dropped 2 bases and J dropped 0 bases, with 25 bases sitting between them. The CDR3 is 20 amino acids. This CDR3 is CSVEIPGTVEEPATNEKLFF. The DNA for the CDR3 is TGCAGCGTTGAAATCCCCGGGACGGTGGAGGAACCGGCAACTAATGAAAAACTGTTTTTT.

This clonotype was seen only a few times. The gene calls are TRBV7-6 and TRBJ2-5; TRBD2 matches at 8 bases. CDR3 length: 17 residues. The trim removed 2 bases at V and 5 bases at J, leaving 13 bases unmatched. Germline values: CDR1 SGHVS, CDR2 FNYEAQ. CDR3 in amino acids: CASSLFSGGGRLETQYF. The CDR3 nucleotides are TGTGCCAGCAGCTTATTTTCCGGGGGGGGCCGATTGGAGACCCAGTACTTC.

This clonotype was counted only a few times. V is TRBV6-5 and J is TRBJ2-6; D ambiguous. The CDR3 totals 15 residues. Trimming shortened V by 4 bases and J by 4 bases, and 11 bases separated the two germline ends. The germline V gene encodes CDR1 MNHEY and CDR2 SVGAGI. CDR3 sequence (DNA): TGTGCCAGCAGTTCCCCTCTCTCCGGGGCCAACGTCCTGACTTTC. This sequence encodes CASSSPLSGANVLTF.

This clonotype has more than one count but fewer than ten. The rearrangement links TRBV6-4 to TRBJ2-1; no definite D call. CDR1 is MRHNA and CDR2 is SNTAGT in the germline V gene. Trimming took off 0 bases at V and 9 bases at J, with 9 bases between the two ends. CDR3 length equals 13 residues. The CDR3 here is CASSDSVVGEQFF. CDR3 coding DNA: TGTGCCAGCAGTGACTCAGTTGTTGGTGAGCAGTTCTTC.

The rearrangement links TRBV28 to TRBJ2-7; no reliable D call. The CDR3 spans 12 residues. Germline-derived CDR1 and CDR2 are MDHEN and SYDVKM. The V and J ends lost 2 bases and 9 bases respectively, with 11 bases between them. The CDR3 DNA sequence: TGTGCCAGCAGTTTAATTCACGTCGCGCAGTACTTC. This gives the protein CASSLIHVAQYF.

This sequence joins TRBV6-5 and TRBJ2-1; 12 bases fit TRBD2. This CDR3 has 17 amino acids. The V segment lost 1 base and the J segment 2 bases; nucleotides outside the gene matches: 3. The germline CDR1 and CDR2 sequences are MNHEY and SVGAGI. The CDR3 sequence is CASSYLTSGSTYNEQFF. The DNA for the CDR3 is TGTGCCAGCAGTTACTTGACTAGCGGGAGCACCTACAATGAGCAGTTCTTC.

This clonotype showed up just a few times. The J gene is TRBJ2-1, the V gene TRBV3-1; 7 nucleotides match TRBD2. Looked up from germline, CDR1 is LGHDT and CDR2 is YNNKEL (reference sequence). This CDR3 is built from 15 residues. Trimming at V came to 3 bases and at J to 2 bases, leaving 4 bases not matched to a gene. CDR3 sequence reads: CASSQPSGPYNEQFF. The DNA of the CDR3 is TGTGCCAGCAGCCAGCCTAGCGGTCCCTACAATGAGCAGTTCTTC.

CDR3 residues: CAISEGGSRQPQHF. The DNA for the CDR3 is TGTGCCATCAGTGAGGGAGGTTCGCGCCAGCCCCAGCATTTT. This chain connects TRBV10-3 to TRBJ1-5; D remains unclear. Germline CDR1 reads ENHRY; CDR2 reads SYGVKD. The V and J ends lost 2 bases and 7 bases respectively, with 12 bases between them. The CDR3 is 14 residues long.

This clonotype showed up just a few times. This chain uses TRBV20-1 with TRBJ2-2, with no clear D. V was clipped by 4 bases and J by 0 bases, with 3 bases between them. Germline V gene lookup returns CDR1 DFQATT and CDR2 SNEGSKA (reference sequence). The CDR3 loop spans 12 amino acids. CDR3 sequence: CSATSNTGELFF. CDR3 in DNA: TGCAGTGCTACGTCGAACACCGGGGAGCTGTTTTTT.